The entry below gives a single T cell receptor beta chain sequence along with its context. Authors' processing steps: Researchers report that nucleated cell counts were estimated from reference gene primer amplification. This table comes from immunoSEQ multiplex PCR, and its TCRdb copy is limited to in-frame clones, with some not included. That table furnishes V, J and clone size, whereas the DNA furnished D and trimming. The repertoire holds over 80,000 clones, with roughly 80% as singletons. The sample originates from a study of blood T cell repertoires in COVID-19. About the study: The United States, Italy and Spain provided the acute and convalescent COVID-19 samples. PBMCs, B-cell-depleted T cells, or T cells were the source of the cDNA or gDNA that made up the material.

The receptor was derived from a woman in her 70s with acute or convalescent COVID-19. Material: peripheral blood.

In DNA form, the CDR3 reads TGTGCCTGGAGGATAGCGCTTGCTAGCACAGATACGCAGTATTTT. Translated: CAWRIALASTDTQYF. This chain links TRBV30 with TRBJ2-3; weak D call: TRBD2 (5 bases). Germline CDR1 is GTSNPN and CDR2 is SVGIG (reference sequence). This CDR3 comprises 15 residues. Trimming removed 3 bases from V and 0 bases from J, with 13 bases in between.